Below are 11 T cell receptor beta chains sequenced from a single sample in a study of control samples from healthy donors and cancer patients. Clones were sequenced by immunoSEQ multiplex PCR, and TCRdb holds only the in-frame ones, with some missing. The table includes around 200,000 clones, roughly 93% detected once. The sample was blood. These receptors came from a man between 18 and 35 years old in good health.

V gene TRBV19 combines with J gene TRBJ1-5, with a tentative D call TRBD1 (5 bases). Germline assignment: CDR1 LNHDA and CDR2 SQIVND (reference sequence). V was clipped by 9 bases and J by 0 bases, with 21 bases between them. The CDR3 runs to 17 residues. CDR3 in amino acids: CASRQTDRPYSNQPQHF. The DNA of the CDR3 is TGTGCCAGCCGGCAAACCGACAGACCTTATAGCAATCAGCCCCAGCATTTT.

The chain is built from TRBV5-5 and TRBJ2-7; 8 bases agree with TRBD1. Germline V gene lookup returns CDR1 SGHKS and CDR2 YYEKEE (reference sequence). This CDR3 has 14 residues. Losses at the gene ends were 1 base for V and 5 bases for J; bases not matched to a gene: 5. As DNA, the CDR3 is TGTGCCAGCAGCTTGAACAGGGGGTCCGACGAGCAGTACTTC. Protein: CASSLNRGSDEQYF.

Of note for this clone: This likely comes from a read error, as the CDR3 has no conserved phenylalanine or tryptophan at its end. It is unclear where the CDR3 begins or ends on the DNA, so no DNA is shown, and the CDR3 is as TCRdb lists it. The chain combines TRBV19 with TRBJ1-1. The CDR3 has 8 residues if both end residues are counted. CDR1 and CDR2 (germline): LNHDA, SQIVND (reference sequence). This chain's CDR3 is CASSISGL.

The rearrangement uses TRBV7-8 and TRBJ1-5; no reliable D call. V shed 1 base and J shed 5 bases, with 6 bases lying between them. The CDR3 length is 13 residues. The germline CDR1 and CDR2 sequences are SGHVS and FQNEAQ. CDR3 nucleotide sequence: TGTGCCAGCAGCTTAGTTGGGGATCAGCCCCAGCATTTT. This gives the protein CASSLVGDQPQHF.

This clone was picked up a small number of times. The J gene is TRBJ1-6, the V gene TRBV2; TRBD1 might be the D (5 bases). The CDR3 length is 15 residues. With 6 bases removed from V and 9 bases from J, the gap between germline ends came to 18 bases. Looked up from germline, CDR1 is SNHLY and CDR2 is FYNNEI. CDR3 protein: CASSSLSRETSPLHF. The CDR3 nucleotides are TGTGCCAGCAGCTCCCTATCCAGGGAGACTTCACCCCTCCACTTT.

The rearrangement joins TRBV10-3 to TRBJ2-7, with 9 bases identical to TRBD1. From germline, CDR1 is ENHRY and CDR2 SYGVKD. The CDR3 totals 16 residues. V shed 0 bases, J shed 6 bases, and the junction held 9 bases outside the gene matches. In nucleotides, the CDR3 is TGTGCCATCAGTGAGTCGCCAGGGACAGGGATGTTCGAGCAGTACTTC. Its translation: CAISESPGTGMFEQYF.

The chain combines TRBV2 with TRBJ2-2; D possibly matches TRBD1 or TRBD2 (5 bases each). This CDR3 has 15 residues. Germline loops: CDR1 SNHLY, CDR2 FYNNEI. V gave up 4 bases and J gave up 0 bases, with 9 bases separating them. The CDR3 DNA follows: TGTGCCAGCAGTGTTCGGGGCTCGAACACCGGGGAGCTGTTTTTT. Translated: CASSVRGSNTGELFF.

This clone was picked up one time. The chain links TRBV2 to TRBJ1-2, with D possibly being TRBD1 (5 bases). Trimming left V 7 bases short and J 6 bases short, with 24 bases between. This CDR3 spans 16 amino acids. Germline CDR1 is SNHLY and CDR2 is FYNNEI. The CDR3 DNA is TGTGCCAGCACCGAGGGATGGGCAGGGCCAACCCATGGCTACACCTTC. Translation gives CASTEGWAGPTHGYTF. Full variable domain (remainder filled in from reference TRBV2 and TRBJ1-2): EPEVTQTPSHQVTQMGQEVILRCVPISNHLYFYWYRQILGQKVEFLVSFYNNEISEKSEIFDDQFSVERPDGSNFTLKIRSTKLEDSAMYFCASTEGWAGPTHGYTFGSGTRLTVV.

The V gene is TRBV9, the J gene TRBJ1-1; D gene ambiguous. Trimming stripped 0 bases from V and 4 bases from J, with 13 bases between. The length of the CDR3 is 15 residues. Germline V gene lookup returns CDR1 SGDLS and CDR2 YYNGEE. CDR3 protein: CASSVVFQAPTEAFF. The CDR3 region has the DNA TGTGCCAGCAGCGTAGTTTTCCAAGCACCCACTGAAGCTTTCTTT.

The CDR3 region is CASSLVRQGGGEKLFF. DNA for the CDR3: TGTGCCAGCAGCTTGGTTCGACAGGGGGGAGGTGAAAAACTGTTTTTT. The V call is TRBV5-4, the J call TRBJ1-4, with TRBD1 identical over 9 bases. Germline-derived CDR1 and CDR2 are SGHNT and YYREEE (reference sequence). The CDR3 extends over 16 amino acids. Trimming removed 0 bases from V and 7 bases from J; junction bases left unmatched: 7.

The genes are TRBV28 and TRBJ2-5, with TRBD2 identical over 7 bases. CDR1 MDHEN and CDR2 SYDVKM come from the germline V gene. With 3 bases clipped from V and 1 base from J, the junction kept 2 bases outside the gene matches. This CDR3 is built from 14 residues. The CDR3 sequence: CASSFGGSQETQYF. The CDR3, as DNA: TGTGCCAGCAGTTTCGGGGGGTCCCAAGAGACCCAGTACTTC.